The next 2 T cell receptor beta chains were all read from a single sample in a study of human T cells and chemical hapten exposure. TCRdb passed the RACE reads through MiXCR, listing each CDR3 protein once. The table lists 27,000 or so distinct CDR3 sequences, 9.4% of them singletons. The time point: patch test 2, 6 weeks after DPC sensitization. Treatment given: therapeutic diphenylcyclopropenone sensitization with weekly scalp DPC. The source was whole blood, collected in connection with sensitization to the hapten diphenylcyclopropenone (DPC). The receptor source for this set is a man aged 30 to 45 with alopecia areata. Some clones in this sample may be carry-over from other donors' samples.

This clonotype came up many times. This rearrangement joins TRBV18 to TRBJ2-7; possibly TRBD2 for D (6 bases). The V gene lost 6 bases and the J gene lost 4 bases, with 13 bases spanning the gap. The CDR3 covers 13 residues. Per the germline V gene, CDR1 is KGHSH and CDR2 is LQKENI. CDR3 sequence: CASSSSGSYEQYF. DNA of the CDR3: TGTGCCAGCTCTAGTAGCGGATCGTACGAGCAGTACTTC. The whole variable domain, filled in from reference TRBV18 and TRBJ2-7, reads NAGVMQNPRHLVRRRGQEARLRCSPMKGHSHVYWYRQLPEEGLKFMVYLQKENIIDESGMPKERFSAEFPKEGPSILRIQQVVRGDSAAYFCASSSSGSYEQYFGPGTRLTVT.

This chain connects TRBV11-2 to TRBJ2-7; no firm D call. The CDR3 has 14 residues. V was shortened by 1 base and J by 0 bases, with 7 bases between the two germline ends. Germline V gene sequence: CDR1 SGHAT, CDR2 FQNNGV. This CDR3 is CASSLGWGSYEQYF. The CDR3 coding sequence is TGTGCCAGCAGCTTAGGGTGGGGCTCCTACGAGCAGTACTTC.